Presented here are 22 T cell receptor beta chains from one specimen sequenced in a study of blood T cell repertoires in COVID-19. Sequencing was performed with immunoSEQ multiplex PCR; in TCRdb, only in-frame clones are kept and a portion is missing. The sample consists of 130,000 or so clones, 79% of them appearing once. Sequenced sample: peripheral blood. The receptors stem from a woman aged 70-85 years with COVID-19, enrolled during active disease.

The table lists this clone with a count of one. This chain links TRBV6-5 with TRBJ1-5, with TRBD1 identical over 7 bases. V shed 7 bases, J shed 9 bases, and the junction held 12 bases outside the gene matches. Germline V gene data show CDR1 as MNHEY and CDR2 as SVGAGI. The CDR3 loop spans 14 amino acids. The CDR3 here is CASTGQAGQSPQHF. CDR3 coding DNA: TGTGCCAGCACCGGACAGGCGGGACAGTCGCCCCAGCATTTT.

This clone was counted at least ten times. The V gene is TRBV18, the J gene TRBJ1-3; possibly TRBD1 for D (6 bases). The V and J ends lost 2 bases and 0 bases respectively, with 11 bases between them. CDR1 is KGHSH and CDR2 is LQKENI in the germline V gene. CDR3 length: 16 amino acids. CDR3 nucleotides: TGTGCCAGCTCACCAGTACAGGGCGTCTCTGGAAACACCATATATTTT. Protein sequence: CASSPVQGVSGNTIYF.

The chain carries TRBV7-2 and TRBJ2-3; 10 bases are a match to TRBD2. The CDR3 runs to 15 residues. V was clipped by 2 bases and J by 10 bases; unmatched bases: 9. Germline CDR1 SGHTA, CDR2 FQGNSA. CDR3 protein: CASSLLAGATNPQYF. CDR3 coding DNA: TGTGCCAGCAGCTTACTAGCGGGGGCTACGAATCCGCAGTATTTT. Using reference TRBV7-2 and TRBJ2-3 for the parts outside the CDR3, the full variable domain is GAGVSQSPSNKVTEKGKDVELRCDPISGHTALYWYRQSLGQGLEFLIYFQGNSAPDKSGLPSDRFSAERTGGSVSTLTIQRTQQEDSAVYLCASSLLAGATNPQYFGPGTRLTVL.

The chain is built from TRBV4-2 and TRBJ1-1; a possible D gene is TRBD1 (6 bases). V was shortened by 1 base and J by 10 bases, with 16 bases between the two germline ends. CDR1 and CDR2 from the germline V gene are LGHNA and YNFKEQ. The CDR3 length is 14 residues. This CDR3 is CASSQGRGEGGAFF. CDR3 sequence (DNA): TGTGCCAGCAGCCAAGGTCGGGGGGAAGGGGGAGCTTTCTTT.

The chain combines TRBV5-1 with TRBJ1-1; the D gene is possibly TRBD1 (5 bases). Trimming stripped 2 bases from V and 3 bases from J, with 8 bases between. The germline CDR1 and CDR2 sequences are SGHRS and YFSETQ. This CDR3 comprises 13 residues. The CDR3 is CASSLGVDTEAFF. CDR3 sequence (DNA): TGCGCCAGCAGCTTAGGGGTGGACACTGAAGCTTTCTTT.

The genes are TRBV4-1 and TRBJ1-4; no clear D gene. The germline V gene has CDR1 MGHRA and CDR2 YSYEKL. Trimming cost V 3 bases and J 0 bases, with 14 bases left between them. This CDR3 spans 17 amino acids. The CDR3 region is CASSQPPGWATNEKLFF. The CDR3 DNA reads TGCGCCAGCAGCCAGCCGCCCGGGTGGGCAACTAATGAAAAACTGTTTTTT.

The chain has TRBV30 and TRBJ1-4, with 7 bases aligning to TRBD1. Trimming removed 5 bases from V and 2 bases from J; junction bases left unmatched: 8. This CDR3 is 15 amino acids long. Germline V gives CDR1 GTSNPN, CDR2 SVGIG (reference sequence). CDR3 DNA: TGTGCCTGGTCCCGGGACAGAGTTACTAATGAAAAACTGTTTTTT. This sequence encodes CAWSRDRVTNEKLFF. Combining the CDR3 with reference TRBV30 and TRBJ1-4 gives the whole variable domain SQTIHQWPATLVQPVGSPLSLECTVEGTSNPNLYWYRQAAGRGLQLLFYSVGIGQISSEVPQNLSASRPQDRQFILSSKKLLLSDSGFYLCAWSRDRVTNEKLFFGSGTQLSVL.

DNA of the CDR3: TGCGCCAGCAGCCTCCGGGGCAGGGGAAGAATTAACTATGGCTACACCTTC. This codes for CASSLRGRGRINYGYTF. This rearrangement joins TRBV4-3 to TRBJ1-2; perhaps TRBD1 as D (6 bases). The CDR3 runs 17 residues. Germline assignment: CDR1 LGHNA and CDR2 YSLEER. Trimming pared 4 bases from V and 1 base from J, leaving 19 bases between.

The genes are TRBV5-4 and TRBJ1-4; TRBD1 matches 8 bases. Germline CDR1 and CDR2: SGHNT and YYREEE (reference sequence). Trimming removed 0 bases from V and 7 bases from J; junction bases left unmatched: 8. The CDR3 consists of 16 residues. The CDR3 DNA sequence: TGTGCCAGCAGCTTGGGAGGTCAGGGGGCCGGTGAAAAACTGTTTTTT. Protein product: CASSLGGQGAGEKLFF. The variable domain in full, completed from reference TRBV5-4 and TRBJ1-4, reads ETGVTQSPTHLIKTRGQQVTLRCSSQSGHNTVSWYQQALGQGPQFIFQYYREEENGRGNFPPRFSGLQFPNYSSELNVNALELDDSALYLCASSLGGQGAGEKLFFGSGTQLSVL.

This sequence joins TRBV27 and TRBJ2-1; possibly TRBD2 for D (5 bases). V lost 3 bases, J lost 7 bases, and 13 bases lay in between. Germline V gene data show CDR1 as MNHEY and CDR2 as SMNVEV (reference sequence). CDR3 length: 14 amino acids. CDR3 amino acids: CASSFYSRGNEQFF. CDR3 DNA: TGTGCCAGCAGTTTTTACAGTCGGGGAAATGAGCAGTTCTTC.

In nucleotides, the CDR3 is TGTGCCAGCAGCAACCGGGACAGGGTACGGTACACTGAAGCTTTCTTT. It translates to CASSNRDRVRYTEAFF. The genes are TRBV7-8 and TRBJ1-1; 9 bases align to TRBD1. V shed 5 bases and J 3 bases; nucleotides not matched to a gene: 10. Germline V gene sequence: CDR1 SGHVS, CDR2 FQNEAQ. The CDR3 loop spans 16 amino acids.

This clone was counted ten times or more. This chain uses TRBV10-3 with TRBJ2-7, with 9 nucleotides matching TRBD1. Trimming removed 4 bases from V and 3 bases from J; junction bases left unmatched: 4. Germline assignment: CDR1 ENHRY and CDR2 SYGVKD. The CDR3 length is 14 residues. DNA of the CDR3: TGTGCCATCAGTGTCGGGACAGGGATCTACGAGCAGTACTTC. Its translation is CAISVGTGIYEQYF.

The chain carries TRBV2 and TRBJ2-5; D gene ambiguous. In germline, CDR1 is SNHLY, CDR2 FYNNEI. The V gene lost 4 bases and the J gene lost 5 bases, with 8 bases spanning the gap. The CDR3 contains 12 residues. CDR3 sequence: CASSALRETQYF. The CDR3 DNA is TGTGCCAGCAGTGCGCTCAGGGAGACCCAGTACTTC.

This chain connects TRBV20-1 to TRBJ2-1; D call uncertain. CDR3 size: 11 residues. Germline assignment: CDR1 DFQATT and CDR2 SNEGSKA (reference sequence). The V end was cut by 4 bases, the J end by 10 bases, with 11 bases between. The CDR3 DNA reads TGCAGTGCTACCCATGGAGCGGAGCAGTTCTTC. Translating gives CSATHGAEQFF.

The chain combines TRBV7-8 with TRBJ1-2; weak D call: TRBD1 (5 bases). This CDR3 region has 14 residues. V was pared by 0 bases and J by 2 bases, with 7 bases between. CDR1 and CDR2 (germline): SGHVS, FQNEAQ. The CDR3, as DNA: TGTGCCAGCAGCTTAGCAGACAGCAACTATGGCTACACCTTC. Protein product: CASSLADSNYGYTF.

In DNA, the CDR3 is TGTGCCAGCAGCTTGGGTACAACAGGGGGCATAGTACGAGAGACCCAGTACTTC. This encodes CASSLGTTGGIVRETQYF. The chain employs TRBV5-8 and TRBJ2-5; TRBD1 matches at 9 bases. The germline V gene encodes CDR1 SGHTS and CDR2 YDEGEE. CDR3 length: 18 amino acids. Trimming at V came to 0 bases and at J to 4 bases, leaving 13 bases not matched to a gene.

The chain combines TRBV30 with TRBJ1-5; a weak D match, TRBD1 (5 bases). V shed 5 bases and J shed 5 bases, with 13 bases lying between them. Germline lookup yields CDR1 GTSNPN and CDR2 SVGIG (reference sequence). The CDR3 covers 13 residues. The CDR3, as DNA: TGTGCCTGGGGGGACGGGAGGGATCAGCCCCAGCATTTT. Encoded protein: CAWGDGRDQPQHF.

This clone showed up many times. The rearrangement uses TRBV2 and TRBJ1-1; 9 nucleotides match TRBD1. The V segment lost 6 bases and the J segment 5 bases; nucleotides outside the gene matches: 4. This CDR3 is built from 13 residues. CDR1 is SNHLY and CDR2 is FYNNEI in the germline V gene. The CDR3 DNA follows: TGTGCCAGCAGCACAGGGGGCGAGACTGAAGCTTTCTTT. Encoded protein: CASSTGGETEAFF.

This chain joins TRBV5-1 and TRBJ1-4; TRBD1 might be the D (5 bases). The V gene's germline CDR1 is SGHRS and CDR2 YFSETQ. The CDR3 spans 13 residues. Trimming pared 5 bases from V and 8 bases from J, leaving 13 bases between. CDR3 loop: CASRRGGQEKLFF. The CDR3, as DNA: TGCGCCAGCAGAAGGGGAGGTCAGGAAAAACTGTTTTTT.

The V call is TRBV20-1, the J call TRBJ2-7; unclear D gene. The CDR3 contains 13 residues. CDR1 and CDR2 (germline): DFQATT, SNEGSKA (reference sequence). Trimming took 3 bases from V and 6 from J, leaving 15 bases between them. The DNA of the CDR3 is TGCAGTGCTAGTGGCAGGTCCATCTCCGAGCAGTACTTC. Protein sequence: CSASGRSISEQYF.

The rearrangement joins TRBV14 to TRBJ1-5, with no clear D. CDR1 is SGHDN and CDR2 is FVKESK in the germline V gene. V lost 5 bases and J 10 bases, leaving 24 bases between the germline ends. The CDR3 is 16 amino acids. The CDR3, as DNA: TGTGCCAGCAGCTCTGGCCTGGGAGGGAAGGAGAAACCCCAGCATTTT. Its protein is CASSSGLGGKEKPQHF.

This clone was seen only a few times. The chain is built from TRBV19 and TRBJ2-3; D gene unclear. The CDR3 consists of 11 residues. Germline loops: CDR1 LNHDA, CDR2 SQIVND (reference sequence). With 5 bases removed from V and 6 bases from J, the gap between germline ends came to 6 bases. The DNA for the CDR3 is TGTGCCAGTAGTTTCGGTGATACGCAGTATTTT. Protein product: CASSFGDTQYF.